The text below deals with one TCR beta chain. The data stem from a study of T cells in Graves' hyperthyroidism and ophthalmopathy. The CDR3 runs to 13 residues. V lost 4 bases to trimming and J lost 4 bases, with 8 bases between them. Amplification yielded TCR beta CDR3 regions, with RNA transcripts as the source. First-round RT-PCR targeting the TCR CDR3 was performed with the HTBI primer set. TCRdb re-derived calls from the multiplex PCR reads in MiXCR, one entry per CDR3 protein. In the table there are hundreds of thousands of distinct CDR3 sequences, approximately 14% of which are singletons. V gene TRBV12-3 or TRBV12-4 combines with J gene TRBJ1-5, with D unresolved. This TCR derives from a woman younger than 30 with Graves' hyperthyroidism. Sequenced input: blood. CDR3 sequence reads: CASSYWDNQPQHF. The CDR3 DNA reads TGTGCCAGCAGTTATTGGGATAATCAGCCCCAGCATTTT.